Listed below are T cell receptor beta chains from one sample, sequenced in a study of kidney transplant recipient with SARS-CoV-2 infection. TCRdb redid the calling of the reads with MiXCR, one entry per CDR3 protein. Of fewer than 250,000 distinct CDR3 sequences in the sample, around 28% are singletons; the top ten hold around 7.8%. The starting material was a blood sample, obtained at baseline and on day 111 from a kidney transplant recipient. The receptors come from a male patient younger than 45 who had COVID-19 and was a kidney transplant recipient. Some of these T cells may belong to the graft donor. Each CDR3 is given with its conserved first and last residue. A D gene is named only where the DNA matches it firmly. Some rows mark clone size as missing; the rest say once, few, many or name a class of expanded clone.

J | V | D | length | size | CDR3 | DNA
TRBJ1-2 | TRBV11-2 | NA | 16 | many | CASSLDWNPASSGYTF | TGTGCCAGCAGCTTAGATTGGAATCCGGCTTCTTCTGGCTACACCTTC
TRBJ2-5 | TRBV28 | NA | 15 | NA | CASSSHRGGSETQYF | TGTGCCAGCAGTTCCCACCGGGGCGGGTCGGAGACCCAGTACTTC
TRBJ2-7 | TRBV18 | TRBD1 | 13 | many | CASSLGQENEQYF | TGTGCCAGCTCACTGGGACAGGAAAACGAGCAGTACTTC
TRBJ2-5 | TRBV20-1 | NA | 14 | many | CSARRGQRGETQYF | TGCAGTGCTAGGCGTGGACAGCGCGGAGAGACCCAGTACTTC
TRBJ1-2 | TRBV6-5 | NA | 17 | NA | CASSLMRECRRTYGYTF | TGTGCCAGCAGTTTAATGAGGGAATGTAGAAGGACCTATGGCTACACCTTC
TRBJ2-7 | TRBV29-1 | NA | 13 | many | CSVGYSGAYEQYF | TGCAGCGTTGGGTATAGCGGAGCCTACGAGCAGTACTTC
TRBJ1-1 | TRBV12-3/TRBV12-4 | NA | 12 | NA | CASSRTVAEAFF | TGTGCCAGCAGTAGGACAGTAGCTGAAGCTTTCTTT
TRBJ2-5 | TRBV9 | NA | 15 | few | CASSVVVALQETQYF | TGTGCCAGCAGCGTAGTCGTAGCCCTCCAAGAGACCCAGTACTTC
TRBJ1-2 | TRBV5-3 | NA | 16 | many | CARVCKVVRKTYGYTF | TGTGCCAGAGTGTGCAAAGTGGTGAGAAAGACCTATGGCTACACCTTC
TRBJ1-5 | TRBV12-3/TRBV12-4 | NA | 14 | many | CASSPGAPYQPQHF | TGTGCCAGCAGCCCCGGCGCACCTTATCAGCCCCAGCATTTT
TRBJ2-1 | TRBV6-6 | TRBD2 | 15 | few | CASTEGGAAYNEQFF | TGTGCCAGCACTGAGGGAGGGGCCGCCTACAATGAGCAGTTCTTC
TRBJ1-6 | TRBV25-1 | TRBD1 | 16 | many | CASSEWTGGVGSPLHF | TGTGCCAGCAGTGAATGGACAGGGGGCGTGGGTTCACCCCTCCACTTT
TRBJ2-7 | TRBV14 | NA | 15 | many | CASSLGGQRTYEQYF | TGTGCCAGCAGCCTCGGTGGACAGAGAACCTACGAGCAGTACTTC
TRBJ2-7 | TRBV20-1 | NA | 14 | many | CSALGGHSSYEQYF | TGCAGTGCACTCGGAGGCCACAGCTCCTACGAGCAGTACTTC